This T cell receptor beta chain stems from a study of cytomegalovirus exposure and HLA in healthy donors. CDR1 and CDR2 from the germline V gene are LNHNV and YYDKDF (reference sequence). This CDR3 comprises 15 residues. V was clipped by 1 base and J by 8 bases, with 15 bases between them. In the PCR, 60 Vbeta and 13 Jbeta primers were used. TCRdb keeps only in-frame clones here, not all; method: immunoSEQ multiplex PCR. Here the sample spans 110,000 to 150,000 clones, nearly 80% being singletons. Note on this clone: Its antigen is as yet unknown.

The study's findings and limits: Analysis performed later found 16,951 TCR beta sequences associated with HLA alleles at 0.05 false discovery rate.

The chain links TRBV15 to TRBJ1-5; the D gene is possibly TRBD1 (6 bases). The sample taken for sequencing was PBMCs. The clonotype originates from a male donor in good health and CMV-seronegative. The CDR3 protein is CATSRGQVRHEPQHF. CDR3 DNA sequence: TGTGCCACCAGCAGAGGACAGGTTAGACATGAGCCCCAGCATTTT.